This is a list of T cell receptor beta chains from one sample in a study of T cell repertoires in cytomegalovirus infection. TCRdb re-derived calls from the reads in MiXCR, one entry per CDR3 protein. Here the sample spans 200,000 to 300,000 distinct CDR3 sequences, about 5.9% being singletons. The source material was PBMCs. These receptors originate from a human donor in good health (CMV status not recorded). Some clones in this sample may be carry-over from other donors' samples. Each CDR3 is given with its conserved first and last residue. A D gene is named only where the DNA matches it firmly. A clone size is listed for some rows: how often the clone was seen (once, few, many), or a class if it is expanded.

many	TRBJ1-4	TRBV5-1	-	TGCGCCAGCAGCTTAACACAGCCCGGGGATGAAAAACTGTTTTTT	CASSLTQPGDEKLFF
many	TRBJ2-4	TRBV20-1	-	TGCAGTGCTAGAGATGGCGGGACATCAGCAGCCAAAAACATTCAGTACTTC	CSARDGGTSAAKNIQYF
many	TRBJ2-7	TRBV2	-	TGTGCCAGCAGTGGGGGCCGAGGCTACGAGCAGTACTTC	CASSGGRGYEQYF
many	TRBJ2-1	TRBV7-2	-	TGTGCCAGCAGCTACCCCCCAGCGTCCTACAATGAGCAGTTCTTC	CASSYPPASYNEQFF
many	TRBJ2-5	TRBV7-2	-	TGTGCCAGCAGCTCCCGGGAGTCCCAAGAGACCCAGTACTTC	CASSSRESQETQYF
many	TRBJ2-7	TRBV14	-	TGTGCCAGCAGCCATCTCAAGGGCGCCGAGCAGTACTTC	CASSHLKGAEQYF
few	TRBJ2-5	TRBV5-1	-	TGCGCCAGCAGCTTGGGTGGAGGATCGGGAGAGACCCAGTACTTC	CASSLGGGSGETQYF
many	TRBJ2-7	TRBV29-1	TRBD2	TGCAGCGTTCAGCGGGATACACCGAACTACGAGCAGTACTTC	CSVQRDTPNYEQYF
-	TRBJ2-7	TRBV30	-	TGTGCCTGGAGGACCGGGAGCTACGAGCAGTACTTC	CAWRTGSYEQYF
many	TRBJ1-5	TRBV10-3	-	TGTGCCACCAGGGGTAGCAATCAGCCCCAGCATTTT	CATRGSNQPQHF
many	TRBJ2-5	TRBV20-1	-	TGCAGTGCTAGAAAGGACGGGGCTGGAGAGACCCAGTACTTC	CSARKDGAGETQYF
many	TRBJ1-2	TRBV20-1	-	TGCAGTGCTCGGCAGGACCTCTATGGCTACACCTTC	CSARQDLYGYTF
many	TRBJ2-3	TRBV11-2	-	TGTGCCAGCAGCTTAGTGCGGACCTTTTTGAGGGATACGCAGTATTTT	CASSLVRTFLRDTQYF
many	TRBJ2-7	TRBV20-1	-	TGCAGTGCTAGAGATTTTCAGCGCAGCTCCTACGAGCAGTACTTC	CSARDFQRSSYEQYF
few	TRBJ2-5	TRBV19	TRBD1	TGTGCCAGTAGTTTCCGGGACAGGGGGCAGGAGACCCAGTACTTC	CASSFRDRGQETQYF
many	TRBJ1-5	TRBV7-2	-	TGTGCCAGCAGCTTAAGGATGGGCCCCGATCAGCCCCAGCATTTT	CASSLRMGPDQPQHF
many	TRBJ2-5	TRBV5-4	TRBD2	TGTGCCAGCAGCTTGGCTTTCGCGGGGGGGAGTCAAGAGACCCAGTACTTC	CASSLAFAGGSQETQYF
many	TRBJ2-5	TRBV4-3	TRBD1	TGCGCCAGCAGCCCCCGGACAGGGGAAGAGACCCAGTACTTC	CASSPRTGEETQYF
-	TRBJ2-1	TRBV20-1	-	TGCAGTGCTAGAAGACAGGTCTACAATGAGCAGTTCTTC	CSARRQVYNEQFF
few	TRBJ2-2	TRBV25-1	TRBD1	TGTGCCAGCAGTGGGGGACAGGGGGCGAACACCGGGGAGCTGTTTTTT	CASSGGQGANTGELFF
many	TRBJ2-7	TRBV2	-	TGTGCCAGCAGTGGAGGGAGGAACGTCTACGAGCAGTACTTC	CASSGGRNVYEQYF
many	TRBJ1-1	TRBV9	-	TGTGCCAGCAGCGTTGAAGACATGTGGCCGAACACTGAAGCTTTCTTT	CASSVEDMWPNTEAFF
many	TRBJ2-7	TRBV5-1	TRBD1	TGCGCCAGCAGCTTGGTACAGGGGTACGAGCAGTACTTC	CASSLVQGYEQYF
many	TRBJ2-5	TRBV28	-	TGTGCCAGCAGTTTGATGCAACCAGGGGAGACCCAGTACTTC	CASSLMQPGETQYF
many	TRBJ1-6	TRBV18	-	TGTGCCAGCTCACCAGGGGTTGGTAATTCACCCCTCCACTTT	CASSPGVGNSPLHF
many	TRBJ2-2	TRBV9	-	TGTGCCAGCAGCGTAGTGATGGGGGAGCTGTTTTTT	CASSVVMGELFF
many	TRBJ2-2	TRBV7-8	-	TGTGCCAGCAGCTCTCTGACAGGGAACACCGGGGAGCTGTTTTTT	CASSSLTGNTGELFF
many	TRBJ2-7	TRBV2	-	TGTGCCAGCAGTGAAAAGCGAGATTACGAGCAGTACTTC	CASSEKRDYEQYF
many	TRBJ2-3	TRBV29-1	-	TGCAGCACCCAAAGGAGCCCCGAGCGGGCAGATACGCAGTATTTT	CSTQRSPERADTQYF
many	TRBJ2-3	TRBV12-3/TRBV12-4	TRBD2	TGTGCCAGCAGTTTTAAGGCGGGGGTACTCACAGATACGCAGTATTTT	CASSFKAGVLTDTQYF
many	TRBJ1-2	TRBV7-2	-	TGTGCCAGCAGCTTAGACGGCAGGGGTTCCAACTATGGCTACACCTTC	CASSLDGRGSNYGYTF
many	TRBJ1-1	TRBV29-1	-	TGCAGCGTTGATTTCAGTCGTAACACTGAAGCTTTCTTT	CSVDFSRNTEAFF
many	TRBJ1-1	TRBV12-5	-	TGTGCTAGTGGTCTACCCGACGGGAGGAGGAACACTGAAGCTTTCTTT	CASGLPDGRRNTEAFF
many	TRBJ2-1	TRBV6-6	-	TGTGCCAGCAATTTCAATCGACAGTCCCTTTACAATGAGCAGTTCTTC	CASNFNRQSLYNEQFF
few	TRBJ2-1	TRBV6-2/TRBV6-3	-	TGTGCCAGCAGAAAAGGAGGGGGGGTCCATTACAATGAGCAGTTCTTC	CASRKGGGVHYNEQFF
-	TRBJ2-5	TRBV27	-	TGTGCCAGCAGTTCGCTGGGGCCGTTATCGAAAGAGACCCAGTACTTC	CASSSLGPLSKETQYF
many	TRBJ1-1	TRBV5-5	TRBD1	TGTGCCAGCAGCTTGGCATCAGGGGGCACTGAAGCTTTCTTT	CASSLASGGTEAFF
many	TRBJ1-1	TRBV12-3/TRBV12-4	-	TGTGCCAGCAGCCCTCCCCCGGAGCCAGCTGAAGCTTTCTTT	CASSPPPEPAEAFF
many	TRBJ2-7	TRBV30	-	TGTGCCTTGACCTCTCTCTACGAGCAGTACTTC	CALTSLYEQYF
many	TRBJ2-1	TRBV7-3	TRBD2	TGTGCCAGCAGCCCAGTAGGTAGCGGGGTCCGAATAGACAATGAGCAGTTCTTC	CASSPVGSGVRIDNEQFF
many	TRBJ2-3	TRBV20-1	TRBD2	TGCAGTGCTAGAGAGGTCGAGCGGGGGACAGATACGCAGTATTTT	CSAREVERGTDTQYF
many	TRBJ2-2	TRBV7-2	-	TGTGCCAGCAGACCGGGGTTCACCGGGGAGCTGTTTTTT	CASRPGFTGELFF
many	TRBJ2-7	TRBV29-1	TRBD1	TGCAGCGTTGAACCCGGGACAGGGGGCGAGCAGTACTTC	CSVEPGTGGEQYF
many	TRBJ2-1	TRBV28	TRBD1	TGTGCCAGCAGGCCCTCCACCTACAGGGGGCCGGCCAATGAGCAGTTCTTC	CASRPSTYRGPANEQFF
few	TRBJ2-7	TRBV18	-	TGTGCCAGCTCACCACCGATGGGAGCTCTGAAGTACTTC	CASSPPMGALKYF